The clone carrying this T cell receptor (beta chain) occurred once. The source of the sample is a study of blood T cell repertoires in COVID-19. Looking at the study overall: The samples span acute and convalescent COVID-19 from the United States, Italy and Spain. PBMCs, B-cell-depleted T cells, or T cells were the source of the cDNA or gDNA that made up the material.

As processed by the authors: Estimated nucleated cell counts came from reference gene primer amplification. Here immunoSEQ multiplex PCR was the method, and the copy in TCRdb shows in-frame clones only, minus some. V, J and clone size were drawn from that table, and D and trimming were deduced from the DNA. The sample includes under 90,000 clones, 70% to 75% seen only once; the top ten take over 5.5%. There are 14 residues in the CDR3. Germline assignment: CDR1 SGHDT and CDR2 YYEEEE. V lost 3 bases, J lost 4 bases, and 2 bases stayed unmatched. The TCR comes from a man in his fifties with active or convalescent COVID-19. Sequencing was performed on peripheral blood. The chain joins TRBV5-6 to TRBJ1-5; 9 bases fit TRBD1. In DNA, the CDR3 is TGTGCCAGCAGCTCGGGACAGGGTAATCAGCCCCAGCATTTT. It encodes CASSSGQGNQPQHF.